This entry is about one TCR beta chain. Its antigen is not known. TCRdb reprocessed the reads with MiXCR, giving one entry per CDR3 protein. Among some 800,000 distinct CDR3 sequences listed, 25% to 35% were seen once. The data derive from a study of T cell repertoires in cytomegalovirus infection. In the study overall: The authors relied on CMV epitopes, both recently identified HLA-C-restricted and well-studied HLA-B-restricted. General observations from the study: What dominated the ex vivo response were HLA-C-restricted CMV-specific TCR beta clonotypes.

This CDR3 has 16 amino acids. Germline-derived CDR1 and CDR2 are SGHRS and YFSETQ. V gave up 5 bases and J gave up 2 bases, with 14 bases separating them. The TCR sequence derives from a human donor in good health (CMV status not recorded). Some clones in this sample may be carry-over from other donors' samples. J is TRBJ2-6 and V is TRBV5-1; TRBD1 or TRBD2 may be the D gene (6 bases each). The source was cultured CD8+ T cells from PBMCs, collected from culture after CMV antigen stimulation. The CDR3 sequence: CASRGLGGAGANVLTF. In DNA, the CDR3 is TGCGCCAGCAGGGGCTTGGGGGGCGCTGGGGCCAACGTCCTGACTTTC.